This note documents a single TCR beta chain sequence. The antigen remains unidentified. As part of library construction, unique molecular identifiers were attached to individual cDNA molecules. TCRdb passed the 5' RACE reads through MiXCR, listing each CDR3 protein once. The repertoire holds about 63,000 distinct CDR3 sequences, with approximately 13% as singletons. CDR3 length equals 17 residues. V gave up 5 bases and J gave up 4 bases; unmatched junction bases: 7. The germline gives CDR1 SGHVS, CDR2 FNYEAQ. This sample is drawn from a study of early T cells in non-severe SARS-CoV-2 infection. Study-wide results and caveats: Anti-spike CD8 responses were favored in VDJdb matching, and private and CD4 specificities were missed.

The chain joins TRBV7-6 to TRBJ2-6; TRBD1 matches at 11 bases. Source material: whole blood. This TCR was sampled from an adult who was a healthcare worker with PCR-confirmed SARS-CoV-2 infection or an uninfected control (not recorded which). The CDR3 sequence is CASSMGQGVGGANVLTF. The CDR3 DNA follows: TGTGCCAGCAGCATGGGACAGGGGGTAGGAGGGGCCAACGTCCTGACTTTC.